This T cell receptor (beta chain) was recovered during a study of blood T cell repertoires in COVID-19. For the study at large: Material from acute and convalescent COVID-19 was sourced from the United States, Italy and Spain.

CDR3 length: 15 amino acids. Germline-derived CDR1 and CDR2 are SGHRS and YFSETQ. V lost 2 bases and J 4 bases, leaving 16 bases between the germline ends. The study drew participants aged about 18 to 90 years from 24 US areas. The recovered donors of Cohort 3 showed two negative PCRs, clearance, or symptom resolution. Authors' analysis steps: By means of reference gene primer amplification, nucleated cell counts were estimated. Produced via immunoSEQ multiplex PCR; TCRdb's table is partial and in-frame only. The DNA gave D and trimming, while V, J and clone size come from that table. This table has more than 300,000 clones, 88% appearing once.

Specimen: PBMCs or T cells enriched from blood (not recorded which). The TCR originated in a woman aged 18-29 years who had recovered from COVID-19. The chain employs TRBV5-1 and TRBJ2-7; weak D call: TRBD1 (7 bases). Here the CDR3 DNA reads TGCGCCAGCAGCTTCGGAGGGGGCGCGGGTTACGAGCAGTACTTC. Its protein product is CASSFGGGAGYEQYF. Full variable domain (rest looked up from reference TRBV5-1 and TRBJ2-7): KAGVTQTPRYLIKTRGQQVTLSCSPISGHRSVSWYQQTPGQGLQFLFEYFSETQRNKGNFPGRFSGRQFSNSRSEMNVSTLELGDSALYLCASSFGGGAGYEQYFGPGTRLTVT.